This is a list of T cell receptor beta chains from one sample in a study of Tregs in tolerant kidney transplant recipients. Using immunoSEQ multiplex PCR, the repertoire was profiled, and TCRdb retains in-frame clones only, with some absent. This table holds about 69,000 clones, 70% to 90% found once. Here the sequenced sample was CD4+ T cells from blood, taken before the transplant. The receptors derive from a human donor who received a combined kidney and bone marrow transplant. Each CDR3 is given with its conserved first and last residue. D genes are given only for firm matches. Expanded clones are given a class, and other clones once, few, many or no size at all.

TRBJ2-1 TRBV7-9 - - TGTGCCAGCAGCTTAGTCGAAAACAGTGAGCAGTTCTTC CASSLVENSEQFF
TRBJ2-3 TRBV2 once TRBD2 TGTGCCAGCAGTGAGACCGGACTAGCGGGAGCAGATACGCAGTATTTT CASSETGLAGADTQYF
TRBJ1-4 TRBV25-1 - TRBD1 TGTGCCAGCACCCGAACAGGGGGAAATGAAAAACTGTTTTTT CASTRTGGNEKLFF
TRBJ2-7 TRBV19 - TRBD1 TGTGCCAGTAGTCCCACAGGGGGTGGCGAGCAGTACTTC CASSPTGGGEQYF
TRBJ2-1 TRBV10-3 - - TGTGCCATCAGTGTACGGTTCGGCGGGGCCTCCTACAATGAGCAGTTCTTC CAISVRFGGASYNEQFF
TRBJ1-2 TRBV6-5 once TRBD1 TGTGCCAGCAGCCCGGACAGGGGGACAGGGGGCTACACCTTC CASSPDRGTGGYTF
TRBJ1-4 TRBV5-1 once - TGCGCCAGCAGCTTTCAGGGGAGTACTAATGAAAAACTGTTTTTT CASSFQGSTNEKLFF
TRBJ1-2 TRBV27 - TRBD1 TGTGCCAGCACCCGGGACAGGGTTGGATATGGCTACACCTTC CASTRDRVGYGYTF
TRBJ2-2 TRBV5-1 once - TGCGCCAGCAGCCCGACGGCGGGACTCACCGGGGAGCTGTTTTTT CASSPTAGLTGELFF
TRBJ1-1 TRBV5-1 - - TGCGCCAGCAGCGGAGCAATGAACACTGAAGCTTTCTTT CASSGAMNTEAFF
TRBJ2-7 TRBV28 - - TGTGCCAGCTATAGCATCGGGGGGCCCTACGAGCAGTACTTC CASYSIGGPYEQYF
TRBJ2-7 TRBV27 once TRBD1 TGTGCCAGCAGCAAGGACAGGGTGGGCGAGCAGTACTTC CASSKDRVGEQYF
TRBJ2-1 TRBV27 - TRBD2 TGTGCCAGCAGTTTAGGATTAGCGGGAGTAGATGAGCAGTTCTTC CASSLGLAGVDEQFF
TRBJ2-3 TRBV7-3 - TRBD2 TGTGCCAGCAGCCCCCCCGGACTAGCGGGCACAGATACGCAGTATTTT CASSPPGLAGTDTQYF
TRBJ2-2 TRBV6-6 - TRBD2 TGTGCCAGCAGGGGAAGCGGGATTGGTAACACCGGGGAGCTGTTTTTT CASRGSGIGNTGELFF
TRBJ2-1 TRBV6-1 once - TGTGCCAGCAGTGAAAGCGCGACCCTCTACAATGAGCAGTTCTTC CASSESATLYNEQFF
TRBJ2-5 TRBV6-5 - TRBD2 TGTGCCAGCAGTATCGGGACTAGCGGGAGCGAGACCCAGTACTTC CASSIGTSGSETQYF
TRBJ2-1 TRBV28 - TRBD2 TGTGCCAGCAGTACTAGCGGGAGGGGCTCCTACAATGAGCAGTTCTTC CASSTSGRGSYNEQFF
TRBJ2-1 TRBV27 - TRBD2 TGTGCCAGCAGTTTACGTGGGAGACTAGCAGGGCACAATGAGCAGTTCTTC CASSLRGRLAGHNEQFF
TRBJ1-2 TRBV5-1 once - TGCGCCAGCAGCTTGACAGGCCGTGGCTACACCTTC CASSLTGRGYTF
TRBJ2-1 TRBV30 - TRBD2 TGTGCCTGGAGTGCTAGCGGGAGGATTAATGAGCAGTTCTTC CAWSASGRINEQFF